Listed below are T cell receptor beta chains from one sample, sequenced in a study of CD8+ T cells in alopecia areata. Sequencing used immunoSEQ multiplex PCR; TCRdb keeps in-frame clones, though not all of them. The sample yields some 120,000 clones, roughly 58% seen once. This material consisted of CD4+ T cells sorted from blood, taken at week 0. The receptors originated from a human donor with alopecia areata. The CDR3 runs from the conserved cysteine through the conserved F or W. Fields, in order: J gene, V gene, D gene, clone size, CDR3 DNA, CDR3 protein. A D gene is named only where the DNA matches it firmly. A row's size may be missing; if present it is once, few, many or a size class.

J: TRBJ2-3
V: TRBV4-2
D: TRBD2
size: -
DNA: TGTGCCAGCAGCCCCATGGGGACTAGCGGGGGCAAAACCGCTGATACGCAGTATTTT
CDR3: CASSPMGTSGGKTADTQYF

J: TRBJ1-1
V: TRBV7-2
D: -
size: -
DNA: TGTGCCAGCAGCTTAGTGGCAGGGCGGGACACTGAAGCTTTCTTT
CDR3: CASSLVAGRDTEAFF

J: TRBJ2-2
V: TRBV6-5
D: TRBD1
size: -
DNA: TGTGCCAGCAGAAGACAGGGTGGGACCGGGGAGCTGTTTTTT
CDR3: CASRRQGGTGELFF

J: TRBJ2-2
V: TRBV2
D: -
size: -
DNA: TGTGCCAGCAGTGAAGAGTCAGGGTTCACCGGGGAGCTGTTTTTT
CDR3: CASSEESGFTGELFF

J: TRBJ2-3
V: TRBV27
D: TRBD1
size: few
DNA: TGTGCCAGCAGTTTTAGGGGGACAGTTAGCACAGATACGCAGTATTTT
CDR3: CASSFRGTVSTDTQYF

J: TRBJ2-5
V: TRBV7-2
D: -
size: -
DNA: TGTGCCAGCAGCTTAGCGTGGGGGGGGGCGAGAGAGACCCAGTACTTC
CDR3: CASSLAWGGARETQYF

J: TRBJ2-1
V: TRBV7-2
D: TRBD1
size: -
DNA: TGTGCCAGCAGCTTCAAGTGGACAGGGACCCAGAATGAGCAGTTCTTC
CDR3: CASSFKWTGTQNEQFF

J: TRBJ2-5
V: TRBV6-6
D: -
size: -
DNA: TGTGCCAGCACCAGAAGGGCGGAGGGCCCGGATCTCGCCCAGTACTTC
CDR3: CASTRRAEGPDLAQYF

J: TRBJ1-1
V: TRBV4-1
D: TRBD1
size: -
DNA: TGCGCCAGCAGCCGAACCGGGACAGGGAACACTGAAGCTTTCTTT
CDR3: CASSRTGTGNTEAFF

J: TRBJ2-7
V: TRBV28
D: TRBD1
size: -
DNA: TGTGCCAGCAGTTCTCATTCTGGGGGACAGGGTCCGTACGAGCAGTACTTC
CDR3: CASSSHSGGQGPYEQYF

J: TRBJ1-2
V: TRBV5-1
D: TRBD1
size: -
DNA: TGCGCCAGCAGCTGGGGACAGGGTACCTCTTATGGCTACACCTTC
CDR3: CASSWGQGTSYGYTF

J: TRBJ1-6
V: TRBV19
D: TRBD1
size: -
DNA: TGTGCCAGTAGCCAAGGGGGCGGGTATTCACCCCTCCACTTT
CDR3: CASSQGGGYSPLHF

J: TRBJ1-2
V: TRBV6-8
D: TRBD1
size: few
DNA: TGTGCCAGCAGTTACTCGGGACAGGGGCGGATCTATGGCTACACCTTC
CDR3: CASSYSGQGRIYGYTF

J: TRBJ2-1
V: TRBV19
D: -
size: -
DNA: TGTGCCAGTAGTAACCTCGGACAGCGGGATTACAATGAGCAGTTCTTC
CDR3: CASSNLGQRDYNEQFF

J: TRBJ2-7
V: TRBV5-1
D: -
size: once
DNA: TGCGCCAGCAGCCAGACAGGTTCCTACGAGCAGTACTTC
CDR3: CASSQTGSYEQYF

J: TRBJ2-7
V: TRBV5-1
D: TRBD2
size: few
DNA: TGCGCCAGCAGCACCTCGGGGGCTAGCGGGGACGAGCAGTACTTC
CDR3: CASSTSGASGDEQYF

J: TRBJ2-7
V: TRBV19
D: TRBD1
size: -
DNA: TGTGCCAGTAGTGTACCGGGACAGGGGGCAGACGAGCAGTACTTC
CDR3: CASSVPGQGADEQYF

J: TRBJ2-1
V: TRBV25-1
D: -
size: once
DNA: TGTGCCAGCAGTGAAGGGTCTTACAATGAGCAGTTCTTC
CDR3: CASSEGSYNEQFF

J: TRBJ2-7
V: TRBV2
D: -
size: once
DNA: TGTGCCAGCAGTGAACTGGCCTACGAGCAGTACTTC
CDR3: CASSELAYEQYF

J: TRBJ2-5
V: TRBV19
D: TRBD1
size: few
DNA: TGTGCCAGTAGTATCGGGACAGACCAAGAGACCCAGTACTTC
CDR3: CASSIGTDQETQYF

J: TRBJ2-7
V: TRBV7-9
D: -
size: -
DNA: TGTGCCAGCAGTTACGCCTCCTTCGTATCCTACGAGCAGTACTTC
CDR3: CASSYASFVSYEQYF

J: TRBJ2-6
V: TRBV10-3
D: -
size: few
DNA: TGTGCCATCAGTGACGAGGGATCCGGGGCCAACGTCCTGACTTTC
CDR3: CAISDEGSGANVLTF

J: TRBJ1-5
V: TRBV30
D: -
size: -
DNA: TGTGCCTGGAGGGTGGGGGCTTTCCAGCCCCAGCATTTT
CDR3: CAWRVGAFQPQHF

J: TRBJ2-1
V: TRBV2
D: -
size: -
DNA: TGTGCCAGCAGCGGCTTGGACAATGAGCAGTTCTTC
CDR3: CASSGLDNEQFF

J: TRBJ2-5
V: TRBV4-1
D: -
size: -
DNA: TGCGCCAGCAGCAGAAATGGAGAGACCCAGTACTTC
CDR3: CASSRNGETQYF

J: TRBJ2-1
V: TRBV2
D: TRBD2
size: -
DNA: TGTGCCAGCAGATCAACTAGCGGGAGCTACAATGAGCAGTTCTTC
CDR3: CASRSTSGSYNEQFF

J: TRBJ2-1
V: TRBV5-1
D: -
size: -
DNA: TGCGCCAGCAGCTTGGTTACGGGGGGCGCAGAATATGAGCAGTTCTTC
CDR3: CASSLVTGGAEYEQFF

J: TRBJ2-1
V: TRBV19
D: -
size: few
DNA: TGTGCCAGTAAGGGGCCAGAGATCTACAATGAGCAGTTCTTC
CDR3: CASKGPEIYNEQFF

J: TRBJ2-3
V: TRBV7-2
D: -
size: -
DNA: TGTGCCAGCAGCCCCCAGATGGGCACAGATACGCAGTATTTT
CDR3: CASSPQMGTDTQYF

J: TRBJ1-2
V: TRBV14
D: -
size: -
DNA: TGTGCCAGCAGCCAAGAAGTCACGGCTAACTATGGCTACACCTTC
CDR3: CASSQEVTANYGYTF

J: TRBJ2-3
V: TRBV5-1
D: TRBD2
size: -
DNA: TGCGCCAGCAGCTTATTACTAGCGGATACGCAGTATTTT
CDR3: CASSLLLADTQYF

J: TRBJ1-2
V: TRBV10-2
D: -
size: -
DNA: TGCGCCAGCAGTGAGTTAGGGTCCGACTATGGCTACACCTTC
CDR3: CASSELGSDYGYTF

J: TRBJ2-5
V: TRBV5-4
D: -
size: -
DNA: TGTGCCAGCAGCTTGCGAGAGACCCAGTACTTC
CDR3: CASSLRETQYF

J: TRBJ2-3
V: TRBV6-5
D: TRBD2
size: -
DNA: TGTGCCAGCAGTTACCAGCGGGGGGTAGGAGATACGCAGTATTTT
CDR3: CASSYQRGVGDTQYF

J: TRBJ2-7
V: TRBV28
D: -
size: few
DNA: TGTGCCAGCTGCTCCCCCCCGGGGGAGCAGTACTTC
CDR3: CASCSPPGEQYF

J: TRBJ2-1
V: TRBV18
D: -
size: -
DNA: TGTGCCAGCTCACCCGGGGACAACAATGAGCAGTTCTTC
CDR3: CASSPGDNNEQFF

J: TRBJ2-3
V: TRBV4-2
D: -
size: -
DNA: TGTGCCAGCAGCCAGGAAAACACAGATACGCAGTATTTT
CDR3: CASSQENTDTQYF

J: TRBJ2-3
V: TRBV5-1
D: TRBD1
size: -
DNA: TGCGCCAGCAGCTCGGGGACAGGTTTCTCCACAGATACGCAGTATTTT
CDR3: CASSSGTGFSTDTQYF

J: TRBJ1-3
V: TRBV18
D: -
size: few
DNA: TGTGCCAGCTCACGAACCCAGGGGTCTGGAAACACCATATATTTT
CDR3: CASSRTQGSGNTIYF

J: TRBJ1-2
V: TRBV2
D: -
size: -
DNA: TGTGCCAGCAGTCTTCAGGAGTTCTATGGCTACACCTTC
CDR3: CASSLQEFYGYTF

J: TRBJ2-7
V: TRBV7-2
D: -
size: -
DNA: TGTGCCAGCAGCTTAGTTCCAGCGGGCTACGAGCAGTACTTC
CDR3: CASSLVPAGYEQYF

J: TRBJ2-1
V: TRBV28
D: TRBD2
size: -
DNA: TGTGCCAGCAGTTCCCCGAGCGGGAGGGCCTACAATGAGCAGTTCTTC
CDR3: CASSSPSGRAYNEQFF

J: TRBJ2-1
V: TRBV30
D: -
size: few
DNA: TGTGCCTGGAGTCCCCTAGCGGAGCAGTTCTTC
CDR3: CAWSPLAEQFF

J: TRBJ2-3
V: TRBV6-5
D: TRBD1
size: -
DNA: TGTGCCAGCAGTTATCGCGGGACAGGGTATGGAGATACGCAGTATTTT
CDR3: CASSYRGTGYGDTQYF

J: TRBJ2-1
V: TRBV7-3
D: -
size: few
DNA: TGTGCCAGCAGCCCCCGACGGGGGGCAAATGAGCAGTTCTTC
CDR3: CASSPRRGANEQFF

J: TRBJ2-3
V: TRBV19
D: TRBD1
size: -
DNA: TGTGCCAGTAGTAAACGGGACAGACAAGACACAGATACGCAGTATTTT
CDR3: CASSKRDRQDTDTQYF

J: TRBJ2-1
V: TRBV5-4
D: TRBD2
size: few
DNA: TGTGCCAGCAGCCCCGGACTAGCGGGAGGTTACAATGAGCAGTTCTTC
CDR3: CASSPGLAGGYNEQFF

J: TRBJ2-5
V: TRBV4-3
D: -
size: -
DNA: TGCGCCAGCAGCAGAGATCCGGGGCCGGGGGAGACCCAGTACTTC
CDR3: CASSRDPGPGETQYF

J: TRBJ1-3
V: TRBV5-4
D: -
size: -
DNA: TGTGCCAGCAGCTTGGAGGGACGGCCCTCTGGAAACACCATATATTTT
CDR3: CASSLEGRPSGNTIYF

J: TRBJ1-2
V: TRBV30
D: TRBD1
size: -
DNA: TGTGCCTCGGAGACGGACAGGGGTAGATATGGCTACACCTTC
CDR3: CASETDRGRYGYTF